The 30 T cell receptor beta chains below all came from one sample that was sequenced in a study of cytomegalovirus exposure and HLA in healthy donors. The PCR employed 60 Vbeta primers together with 13 Jbeta primers. The assay was immunoSEQ multiplex PCR, and TCRdb's table has in-frame clones only and misses some. The sample yields 180,000 or so clones, around 78% seen once. Sequenced material: PBMCs. The origin of the receptors is a man aged 18 to 29 in good health and CMV-seronegative.

The V gene is TRBV4-1, the J gene TRBJ2-3; 15 positions match TRBD2. V was pared by 1 base and J by 5 bases, with 7 bases of the junction left unmatched. The CDR3 consists of 18 residues. Looked up from germline, CDR1 is MGHRA and CDR2 is YSYEKL. The CDR3 region has the DNA TGCGCCAGCAGCCAAGGGACTAGCGGGGGGGGAGCGGGAGATACGCAGTATTTT. As protein: CASSQGTSGGGAGDTQYF.

This clone was found a few times. The rearrangement uses TRBV27 and TRBJ2-5; 12 bases agree with TRBD2. This CDR3 contains 13 residues. Germline assignment: CDR1 MNHEY and CDR2 SMNVEV (reference sequence). V was clipped by 6 bases and J by 7 bases; unmatched bases: 3. CDR3 amino acids: CASRTSGSGTQYF. The CDR3 nucleotides read TGTGCCAGCAGGACTAGCGGGAGTGGGACCCAGTACTTC.

In its sample, this clone was seen a few times. V and J are TRBV11-2 and TRBJ1-2, with D tentatively TRBD1 (5 bases). This CDR3 has 14 residues. CDR1 is SGHAT, CDR2 FQNNGV, per germline. The V end was cut by 1 base, the J end by 8 bases, with 14 bases between. CDR3 nucleotides: TGTGCCAGCAGCTTAGGGGTGCCGGGGGAGGGCTACACCTTC. Protein sequence: CASSLGVPGEGYTF.

The J gene is TRBJ2-3, the V gene TRBV25-1; D is ambiguous. V lost 7 bases and J 4 bases, leaving 12 bases between the germline ends. Germline CDR1 is MGHDK and CDR2 is SYGVNS. CDR3 length: 13 residues. The CDR3: CASMGPRPDTQYF. The CDR3 DNA reads as TGTGCCAGCATGGGCCCCCGACCAGATACGCAGTATTTT.

This rearrangement joins TRBV5-8 to TRBJ2-5, with D uncertain. Trimming took off 4 bases at V and 4 bases at J, with 8 bases between the two ends. The CDR3 is 12 amino acids. Germline CDR1 reads SGHTS; CDR2 reads YDEGEE. CDR3 loop: CASSQVGETQYF. The CDR3 DNA is TGTGCCAGCAGCCAGGTGGGAGAGACCCAGTACTTC. Full variable domain (rest looked up from reference TRBV5-8 and TRBJ2-5): EAGVTQSPTHLIKTRGQQATLRCSPISGHTSVYWYQQALGLGLQFLLWYDEGEERNRGNFPPRFSGRQFPNYSSELNVNALELEDSALYLCASSQVGETQYFGPGTRLLVL.

With respect to this clone: Compared with germline, one end of the junction differs, possibly owing to a read error. V usage is TRBV7-9 and J usage is TRBJ2-7; D perhaps matches TRBD2 (6 bases). This CDR3 region has 17 residues. The germline gives CDR1 SEHNR, CDR2 FQNEAQ (reference sequence). Here the CDR3 reads CSSSLGRASVIPSEQYF. CDR3 bases: TGTTCCAGCAGCTTAGGAAGGGCTAGCGTTATTCCCTCCGAGCAGTACTTC.

The table lists this clone with a few counts. The chain uses TRBV6-6 and TRBJ2-5, with D maybe TRBD2 (6 bases). This CDR3 comprises 14 residues. The germline V gene has CDR1 MNHNY and CDR2 SVGAGI (reference sequence). The V and J ends lost 7 bases and 2 bases respectively, with 14 bases between them. The CDR3 sequence is CASTLGGIQETQYF. As DNA, the CDR3 is TGTGCCAGCACTCTTGGGGGGATACAAGAGACCCAGTACTTC.

The rearrangement joins TRBV6-1 to TRBJ2-6, with TRBD1 identical over 7 bases. V was clipped by 5 bases and J by 4 bases; unmatched bases: 5. Germline-derived CDR1 and CDR2 are MNHNS and SASEGT. CDR3 length equals 15 residues. The chain's CDR3 is CASSKQGTGANVLTF. In nucleotides, the CDR3 is TGTGCCAGCAGTAAACAGGGGACAGGGGCCAACGTCCTGACTTTC.

This sequence joins TRBV7-9 and TRBJ1-2; weak D call: TRBD1 (5 bases). The CDR3 is 14 residues long. V was shortened by 5 bases and J by 2 bases, with 12 bases between the two germline ends. Germline CDR1 SEHNR, CDR2 FQNEAQ (reference sequence). CDR3 sequence (DNA): TGTGCCAGCAGCCGGGGGGGTGGAAACTATGGCTACACCTTC. Translation gives CASSRGGGNYGYTF.

This clone was seen a handful of times. J is TRBJ2-3 and V is TRBV19; D gene ambiguous. CDR1 is LNHDA and CDR2 is SQIVND in the germline V gene (reference sequence). The CDR3 extends over 15 amino acids. V lost 8 bases, J lost 1 base, and 16 bases lay in between. The DNA of the CDR3 is TGTGCCAGTGGGTCTGCGCTAGAGGGCACAGATACGCAGTATTTT. This translates into CASGSALEGTDTQYF.

This clone has a handful of counts. This chain links TRBV7-9 with TRBJ2-7; D gene unclear. The CDR3 runs 16 residues. Trimming took off 1 base at V and 3 bases at J, with 16 bases between the two ends. CDR1 is SEHNR and CDR2 is FQNEAQ in the germline V gene (reference sequence). This chain's CDR3 is CASSLVANSFYYEQYF. The CDR3 DNA sequence: TGTGCCAGCAGCTTAGTAGCAAACTCCTTTTACTACGAGCAGTACTTC.

V gene TRBV10-2 combines with J gene TRBJ1-1, with 9 nucleotides matching TRBD1. The CDR3 has 12 residues. V gave up 3 bases and J gave up 11 bases; unmatched junction bases: 4. Germline values: CDR1 WSHSY, CDR2 SAAADI. The chain's CDR3 is CASSDGDRDAFF. CDR3 nucleotides: TGCGCCAGCAGTGACGGGGACAGGGACGCTTTCTTT.

The chain uses TRBV6-4 and TRBJ2-5, with a tentative D call TRBD1 (6 bases). The DNA end lines up better with TRBJ2-7; the J call may be wrong. CDR1 and CDR2 from the germline V gene are MRHNA and SNTAGT. The CDR3 length is 14 residues. CDR3 protein: CASSREQGAYEQYF. As DNA, the CDR3 is TGTGCCAGCAGTAGGGAACAGGGTGCCTACGAGCAGTACTTC.

This rearrangement joins TRBV7-2 to TRBJ1-2, with TRBD1 identical over 7 bases. This CDR3 comprises 19 residues. V lost 2 bases, J lost 4 bases, and 19 bases stayed unmatched. Germline V gene data show CDR1 as SGHTA and CDR2 as FQGNSA. CDR3 protein: CASSLTGRKPGTDIYGYTF. CDR3 sequence (DNA): TGTGCCAGCAGCTTAACCGGCCGCAAACCCGGGACAGATATCTATGGCTACACCTTC.

V and J are TRBV6-5 and TRBJ2-2; D possibly corresponds to TRBD2 (5 bases). The germline V and J ends were trimmed by 2 bases and 2 bases, with 9 bases remaining between them. CDR3 length equals 15 residues. Per germline, CDR1 MNHEY and CDR2 SVGAGI. For the CDR3, the DNA is TGTGCCAGCAGTTACCCCCGGGGTAACACCGGGGAGCTGTTTTTT. Its translation is CASSYPRGNTGELFF.

The chain combines TRBV28 with TRBJ2-7; weak D call: TRBD2 (6 bases). The CDR3 consists of 15 residues. Trimming removed 5 bases from V and 2 bases from J, with 16 bases in between. Germline CDR1 reads MDHEN; CDR2 reads SYDVKM. CDR3 DNA sequence: TGTGCCAGCAGTGCCCAAGGAGGGTCAACCTACGAGCAGTACTTC. Its translation: CASSAQGGSTYEQYF.

V is TRBV5-1 and J is TRBJ1-3; 8 positions agree with TRBD1. The CDR3 spans 15 residues. CDR1 SGHRS and CDR2 YFSETQ come from the germline V gene. Trimming took 4 bases from V and 0 from J; bases not matched to a gene: 3. CDR3 amino acids: CASSPGTGSGNTIYF. Here the CDR3 DNA reads TGCGCCAGCAGCCCAGGGACAGGCTCTGGAAACACCATATATTTT.

This clone has just one count. The chain uses TRBV14 and TRBJ2-3; 9 nucleotides line up with TRBD1. Germline V gene lookup returns CDR1 SGHDN and CDR2 FVKESK. Trimming at V came to 4 bases and at J to 3 bases, leaving 8 bases not matched to a gene. The CDR3 is 16 amino acids. The CDR3 DNA follows: TGTGCCAGCAGCCGCCGAAGGGACAGGGTGACAGATACGCAGTATTTT. This sequence encodes CASSRRRDRVTDTQYF.

The rearrangement uses TRBV9 and TRBJ2-5; TRBD2 aligns across 12 bases. J was trimmed by 2 bases and V by 3 bases; bases with no gene match: 11. CDR1 and CDR2 (germline): SGDLS, YYNGEE. There are 18 residues in the CDR3. The DNA of the CDR3 is TGTGCCAGCAGCGCCGGGACTAGCGGGCACCCGGGACAAGAGACCCAGTACTTC. Translating it yields CASSAGTSGHPGQETQYF.

This clone was counted between two and nine times. The chain has TRBV27 and TRBJ2-1; a weak D match, TRBD1 (5 bases). CDR1 and CDR2 (germline): MNHEY, SMNVEV (reference sequence). V was pared by 1 base and J by 5 bases, with 9 bases between. The CDR3 contains 14 residues. The CDR3 region has the DNA TGTGCCAGCAGTTTATTAAGGGGCGACAATGAGCAGTTCTTC. Protein sequence: CASSLLRGDNEQFF.

V and J are TRBV19 and TRBJ1-1, with D maybe TRBD1 (5 bases). V lost 3 bases and J lost 5, with 10 bases in between. CDR3 size: 13 residues. From germline, CDR1 is LNHDA and CDR2 SQIVND (reference sequence). CDR3 sequence: CASSMGGITEAFF. The DNA for the CDR3 is TGTGCCAGTAGTATGGGGGGTATAACTGAAGCTTTCTTT.

The V and J genes are TRBV10-1 and TRBJ2-1; D might be TRBD1 (5 bases). CDR1 WNHNN and CDR2 SYGVQD come from the germline V gene (reference sequence). This CDR3 has 15 amino acids. V lost 6 bases and J lost 2, with 14 bases in between. Here the CDR3 DNA reads TGCGCCAGCAGCCTGGACAATGGTCCCTACAATGAGCAGTTCTTC. It specifies CASSLDNGPYNEQFF.

The J gene is TRBJ2-6, the V gene TRBV30, with a tentative D call TRBD1 (6 bases). Germline loops: CDR1 GTSNPN, CDR2 SVGIG (reference sequence). Trimming removed 5 bases from V and 11 bases from J, with 10 bases in between. The CDR3 is 11 residues long. This CDR3 is CAWGQPDVLTF. Written as DNA, the CDR3 is TGTGCCTGGGGACAGCCGGACGTCCTGACTTTC.

The chain has TRBV7-9 and TRBJ2-5; 12 bases match TRBD2. The CDR3 covers 15 residues. Germline CDR1 and CDR2: SEHNR and FQNEAQ (reference sequence). The trim removed 3 bases at V and 5 bases at J, leaving 4 bases unmatched. CDR3 sequence: CASSFLAGGRETQYF. The CDR3, as DNA: TGTGCCAGCAGCTTCCTAGCGGGGGGGCGGGAGACCCAGTACTTC.

The rearrangement uses TRBV10-1 and TRBJ1-6; D remains unclear. The V and J ends lost 6 bases and 6 bases respectively, with 9 bases between them. Germline lookup yields CDR1 WNHNN and CDR2 SYGVQD (reference sequence). This CDR3 region has 13 residues. The CDR3 spells CASSRTFNSPLHF. The CDR3 DNA reads as TGCGCCAGCAGCCGGACTTTTAATTCACCCCTCCACTTT.

The rearrangement links TRBV5-1 to TRBJ2-2; 8 nucleotides align to TRBD2. This CDR3 has 15 residues. V gave up 2 bases and J gave up 6 bases; unmatched junction bases: 6. The germline gives CDR1 SGHRS, CDR2 YFSETQ. The CDR3 nucleotides are TGCGCCAGCAGCTTAAGGGGAGCGGGAGCCGGGGAGCTGTTTTTT. It translates to CASSLRGAGAGELFF.

The V call is TRBV10-1, the J call TRBJ2-7; 7 bases are shared with TRBD2. With V trimmed by 3 bases and J by 6 bases, 8 bases remained unmatched. The CDR3 consists of 14 residues. Germline CDR1 WNHNN, CDR2 SYGVQD (reference sequence). CDR3 coding DNA: TGCGCCAGCAGTGAAGGGAGGGTTATGGGCGAGCAGTACTTC. Amino acid sequence: CASSEGRVMGEQYF.

The chain links TRBV5-4 to TRBJ1-2; D gene unclear. Germline V gene data show CDR1 as SGHNT and CDR2 as YYREEE (reference sequence). The V gene lost 0 bases and the J gene lost 6 bases, with 15 bases spanning the gap. The CDR3 runs to 15 residues. DNA for the CDR3: TGTGCCAGCAGCTTGGAAATACTGACAAATAATGGCTACACCTTC. Amino acids: CASSLEILTNNGYTF.

The rearrangement links TRBV11-2 to TRBJ2-5; D call uncertain. The CDR3 runs to 12 residues. Between the trimmed V and J ends, which lost 4 bases and 5 bases, there was a span of 8 bases. Germline-derived CDR1 and CDR2 are SGHAT and FQNNGV. CDR3 protein: CASSSARETQYF. In nucleotides, the CDR3 is TGTGCCAGCAGCTCTGCTAGGGAGACCCAGTACTTC.

The genes are TRBV6-1 and TRBJ2-7; 7 nucleotides match TRBD1. The J segment lost 2 bases and the V segment lost 2 bases, leaving 6 bases of the junction unmatched. This CDR3 region has 15 residues. Per the germline V gene, CDR1 is MNHNS and CDR2 is SASEGT. For the CDR3, the DNA is TGTGCCAGCAGTGAATTCCGGACAGGTACCTACGAGCAGTACTTC. Protein: CASSEFRTGTYEQYF.